The 27 T cell receptor beta chains presented below share a single source sample, sequenced in a study of tumor-infiltrating T cells and Merkel cell polyomavirus. Turning to the study itself: CD8+ T cells recognized the Merkel cell polyomavirus KLL epitope.

The assay was immunoSEQ multiplex PCR, and TCRdb's table has in-frame clones only and misses some. The sample holds under 30,000 clones, 87% seen once. Robust Merkel cell polyomavirus Large T antigen positivity by immunohistochemistry was seen in all patients' tumors. The sequencing sample was made of lymph node tissue. The receptor source for this set is a man aged 45-65 years with Merkel cell carcinoma.

V is TRBV6-1 and J is TRBJ2-7; TRBD2 aligns across 12 bases. Germline lookup yields CDR1 MNHNS and CDR2 SASEGT. The CDR3 covers 15 residues. Losses at the gene ends were 7 bases for V and 6 bases for J; bases not matched to a gene: 10. The CDR3: CASMPLAGGPGEQYF. The DNA of the CDR3 is TGTGCCAGCATGCCTCTAGCGGGAGGGCCGGGCGAGCAGTACTTC.

The CDR3 DNA follows: TGTGCCAGCAGCTCCGGGACTAGTGGGACAGATACGCAGTATTTT. Translation gives CASSSGTSGTDTQYF. This chain connects TRBV9 to TRBJ2-3; 8 bases map to TRBD2. V gave up 4 bases and J gave up 3 bases; unmatched junction bases: 7. There are 15 residues in the CDR3. Germline V gene sequence: CDR1 SGDLS, CDR2 YYNGEE. Based on the CDR3 plus reference TRBV9 and TRBJ2-3, the full variable domain is DSGVTQTPKHLITATGQRVTLRCSPRSGDLSVYWYQQSLDQGLQFLIQYYNGEERAKGNILERFSAQQFPDLHSELNLSSLELGDSALYFCASSSGTSGTDTQYFGPGTRLTVL.

V usage is TRBV28 and J usage is TRBJ2-2, with TRBD2 matching over 10 bases. Germline CDR1 reads MDHEN; CDR2 reads SYDVKM. The CDR3 loop spans 16 amino acids. V gave up 3 bases and J gave up 7 bases; unmatched junction bases: 8. CDR3 in amino acids: CASSLAASGSNGELFF. CDR3 coding DNA: TGTGCCAGCAGTTTGGCGGCTAGCGGGAGTAACGGGGAGCTGTTTTTT.

The J gene is TRBJ2-5, the V gene TRBV18; TRBD2 might be the D (5 bases). Trimming took 2 bases from V and 2 from J, leaving 9 bases between them. The germline CDR1 and CDR2 sequences are KGHSH and LQKENI. The length of the CDR3 is 14 residues. The CDR3 nucleotides are TGTGCCAGCTCACCAGGACTGCTACAAGAGACCCAGTACTTC. Translation: CASSPGLLQETQYF.

The chain recombines TRBV6-5 with TRBJ2-7; D perhaps matches TRBD2 (5 bases). CDR3 length equals 15 residues. Germline V CDR1 and CDR2: MNHEY, SVGAGI. V was cut by 0 bases and J by 4 bases, with 13 bases left in between. The CDR3 bases are TGTGCCAGCAGTTACTCGGCCCGCGGGCAATACGAGCAGTACTTC. Translating it yields CASSYSARGQYEQYF.

CDR3 DNA: TGTGCCAGCAGCCCTCTCCGGGGCACAGATACGCAGTATTTT. This codes for CASSPLRGTDTQYF. The chain combines TRBV6-1 with TRBJ2-3; no definite D call. The CDR3 extends over 14 amino acids. From germline, CDR1 is MNHNS and CDR2 SASEGT. With 6 bases removed from V and 1 base from J, the gap between germline ends came to 11 bases.

By its share, this clone is medium-sized. CDR3 in DNA: TGCGCCAGCAGCCAAGATGGGGGGGGGCAGGATGGCTACACCTTC. Protein sequence: CASSQDGGGQDGYTF. The chain has TRBV4-3 and TRBJ1-2; TRBD1 is a possible D gene (6 bases). Germline CDR1 LGHNA, CDR2 YSLEER. The CDR3 covers 15 residues. The germline V and J ends were trimmed by 0 bases and 6 bases, with 14 bases remaining between them.

The V gene is TRBV6-4, the J gene TRBJ1-5, with 9 bases matching TRBD1. Germline V gene data show CDR1 as MRHNA and CDR2 as SNTAGT. There are 15 residues in the CDR3. The V segment lost 3 bases and the J segment 2 bases; nucleotides outside the gene matches: 2. Here the CDR3 DNA reads TGTGCCAGCAGTGAAGGACAGGGGCGCAATCAGCCCCAGCATTTT. Encoded protein: CASSEGQGRNQPQHF.

V and J are TRBV9 and TRBJ2-3; TRBD2 matches 10 bases. Germline CDR1 SGDLS, CDR2 YYNGEE. Trimming took 6 bases from V and 2 from J; bases not matched to a gene: 3. The length of the CDR3 is 14 residues. The CDR3 protein is CASTSGGLTDTQYF. For the CDR3, the DNA is TGTGCCAGCACTAGCGGGGGACTCACAGATACGCAGTATTTT.

This CDR3 is CASSGRVAGKYEQYF. Written as DNA, the CDR3 is TGTGCCAGCAGTGGGAGGGTCGCGGGAAAATACGAGCAGTACTTC. The J gene is TRBJ2-7, the V gene TRBV6-1, with a weak D call TRBD2 (6 bases). V was shortened by 4 bases and J by 4 bases, with 17 bases between the two germline ends. Germline V gene lookup returns CDR1 MNHNS and CDR2 SASEGT. The CDR3 is 15 residues long.

The chain has TRBV28 and TRBJ1-2; 8 nucleotides match TRBD1. This CDR3 comprises 13 residues. Trimming at V came to 6 bases and at J to 7 bases, leaving 7 bases not matched to a gene. Germline CDR1 is MDHEN and CDR2 is SYDVKM. The CDR3 DNA reads as TGTGCCAGCAGGAAGCAGGGGGCGCCTGGCTACACCTTC. Protein product: CASRKQGAPGYTF.

The V and J genes are TRBV7-9 and TRBJ2-5; 8 nucleotides line up with TRBD1. This CDR3 contains 15 residues. After removal of 5 bases from V and 0 bases from J, the junction contained 5 bases not matched to a gene. Germline CDR1 SEHNR, CDR2 FQNEAQ (reference sequence). For the CDR3, the DNA is TGTGCCAGCAGCGGGGGACAGGCGTACCAAGAGACCCAGTACTTC. It translates to CASSGGQAYQETQYF.

J is TRBJ2-2 and V is TRBV30; D remains unclear. From germline, CDR1 is GTSNPN and CDR2 SVGIG (reference sequence). Trimming shortened V by 5 bases and J by 5 bases, and 9 bases separated the two germline ends. This CDR3 has 12 residues. The CDR3 DNA follows: TGTGCCTGGGCCCACAGTACCGGGGAGCTGTTTTTT. This translates into CAWAHSTGELFF.

This chain uses TRBV10-3 with TRBJ1-5, with 9 bases lining up with TRBD1. CDR1 is ENHRY and CDR2 is SYGVKD in the germline V gene. The CDR3 covers 17 residues. J was trimmed by 0 bases and V by 3 bases; bases with no gene match: 6. The CDR3 is CAISEYGQGNSNQPQHF. As DNA, the CDR3 is TGTGCCATCAGTGAATACGGACAGGGGAATAGCAATCAGCCCCAGCATTTT.

This rearrangement joins TRBV9 to TRBJ1-1, with unresolved D. The V end lost 2 bases, the J end lost 7 bases, and 12 bases lay between the germline ends. The CDR3 totals 13 residues. Germline V gene data show CDR1 as SGDLS and CDR2 as YYNGEE. In DNA, the CDR3 is TGTGCCAGCAGCGTGGCCGGGAGTTTTGAAGCTTTCTTT. This encodes CASSVAGSFEAFF.

The genes are TRBV5-1 and TRBJ1-4; D not resolved. Germline CDR1 and CDR2: SGHRS and YFSETQ. The V end lost 0 bases, the J end lost 0 bases, and 9 bases lay between the germline ends. CDR3 length equals 16 residues. CDR3 in amino acids: CASSLGGYATNEKLFF. The CDR3 DNA reads TGCGCCAGCAGCTTGGGAGGTTATGCAACTAATGAAAAACTGTTTTTT.

This clone has just one count. The genes are TRBV29-1 and TRBJ2-1; 9 bases fit TRBD2. The CDR3 loop spans 15 amino acids. The V gene end was trimmed by 4 bases and the J gene end by 12 bases; junction bases not matched to a gene: 16. The germline V gene has CDR1 SQVTM and CDR2 ANQGSEA. In nucleotides, the CDR3 is TGCAGCGTTGGACAATCTAGCGGGGTCACGGGGAGGCAGTTCTTC. Residues: CSVGQSSGVTGRQFF.

This chain joins TRBV30 and TRBJ2-5, with 8 nucleotides matching TRBD1. Germline assignment: CDR1 GTSNPN and CDR2 SVGIG (reference sequence). The CDR3 contains 13 residues. V was clipped by 8 bases and J by 9 bases; unmatched bases: 14. The CDR3 nucleotides read TGTGCCGTAGCCCAGGGGGCCCCTAGGGCCCAGTACTTC. As protein: CAVAQGAPRAQYF.

The chain carries TRBV6-5 and TRBJ2-7, with D tentatively TRBD1 (5 bases). Germline V CDR1 and CDR2: MNHEY, SVGAGI. CDR3 length: 14 amino acids. The V gene lost 6 bases and the J gene lost 4 bases, with 16 bases spanning the gap. The CDR3 coding sequence is TGTGCCAGCAGCCCAGGGATTCTGGGGTACGAGCAGTACTTC. The encoded protein is CASSPGILGYEQYF.

The chain recombines TRBV18 with TRBJ2-3, with a possible D match to TRBD1 (6 bases). The CDR3 is 14 amino acids. V dropped 3 bases and J dropped 4 bases, with 11 bases sitting between them. Germline values: CDR1 KGHSH, CDR2 LQKENI. The CDR3 DNA reads as TGTGCCAGCTCACCTCTCAGGGGACCAGATACGCAGTATTTT. Residues: CASSPLRGPDTQYF.

The V gene is TRBV19, the J gene TRBJ2-7; TRBD1 matches 11 bases. Looked up from germline, CDR1 is LNHDA and CDR2 is SQIVND (reference sequence). Trimming took 10 bases from V and 1 from J; bases not matched to a gene: 9. The CDR3 spans 15 residues. CDR3 nucleotide sequence: TGTGCCACTAAGACCGGGACAGGGGGATCCTACGAGCAGTACTTC. Amino acid sequence: CATKTGTGGSYEQYF.

This clone turned up a few times. The chain recombines TRBV6-5 with TRBJ1-4, with 7 bases lining up with TRBD1. Per germline, CDR1 MNHEY and CDR2 SVGAGI. This CDR3 has 15 amino acids. Trimming cost V 6 bases and J 5 bases; bases outside gene matches: 9. This chain's CDR3 is CASRLEQGMNEKLFF. Here the CDR3 DNA reads TGTGCCAGCAGACTAGAACAGGGGATGAATGAAAAACTGTTTTTT.

This clone appeared a few times. This sequence joins TRBV4-3 and TRBJ1-2, with D perhaps TRBD1 (5 bases). Germline CDR1 is LGHNA and CDR2 is YSLEER. Trimming cost V 1 base and J 2 bases, with 17 bases left between them. This CDR3 has 17 residues. Here the CDR3 reads CASSQGGRTRGNYGYTF. DNA of the CDR3: TGCGCCAGCAGCCAAGGCGGGAGGACAAGGGGAAACTATGGCTACACCTTC.

The chain has TRBV4-2 and TRBJ2-1, with 7 positions matching TRBD1. The CDR3 totals 15 residues. CDR1 is LGHNA and CDR2 is YNFKEQ in the germline V gene. Trimming cost V 4 bases and J 9 bases; bases outside gene matches: 12. CDR3 DNA sequence: TGTGCCAGCAGCCTAAGTTTGGACAGGTTCGCTGAGCAGTTCTTC. Protein sequence: CASSLSLDRFAEQFF.

The genes are TRBV7-9 and TRBJ1-5; tentatively, D is TRBD1 (6 bases). Between the trimmed V and J ends, which lost 1 base and 5 bases, there was a span of 9 bases. The CDR3 loop spans 14 amino acids. The germline CDR1 and CDR2 sequences are SEHNR and FQNEAQ (reference sequence). This CDR3 is CASSLGQGYQPQHF. In DNA, the CDR3 is TGTGCCAGCAGCTTAGGCCAGGGGTATCAGCCCCAGCATTTT.

The genes are TRBV25-1 and TRBJ2-5; weak D call: TRBD1 (6 bases). CDR3 length: 13 amino acids. Trimming removed 3 bases at V and 1 base at J, with 6 bases between. Per germline, CDR1 MGHDK and CDR2 SYGVNS. DNA for the CDR3: TGTGCCAGCAGTGACAGGGGCCAAGAGACCCAGTACTTC. It translates to CASSDRGQETQYF.

This chain links TRBV30 with TRBJ2-5; 13 nucleotides align to TRBD2. J was trimmed by 3 bases and V by 5 bases; bases with no gene match: 0. CDR1 is GTSNPN and CDR2 is SVGIG in the germline V gene (reference sequence). CDR3 size: 13 residues. Here the CDR3 reads CAWGTSGKETQYF. In DNA form, the CDR3 reads TGTGCCTGGGGGACTAGCGGGAAAGAGACCCAGTACTTC.